This TCR beta chain is from a study of CD8+ T cells in alopecia areata. Study-level information: Tofacitinib ran for 6 to 18 months before 6 months off drug.

Germline trimming cut 0 bases from V and 4 bases from J; bases unmatched to any gene: 5. The CDR3 spans 16 residues. Germline loops: CDR1 SGHRS, CDR2 YFSETQ. Collection of lesional scalp punch biopsies and peripheral blood was performed in alopecia areata patients. Extraction of RNA preceded its reverse transcription into cDNA, which served as the sequencing template. Assay: immunoSEQ multiplex PCR; the TCRdb copy retains only in-frame clones and omits some. The data show approximately 180,000 clones, around 71% seen once. This TCR was recovered from a human donor with alopecia areata. This specimen consisted of CD8+ T cells sorted from blood, obtained at week 0. This chain joins TRBV5-1 and TRBJ2-3; 10 bases are shared with TRBD2. CDR3 amino acids: CASSLAGAGGSDTQYF. CDR3 in DNA: TGCGCCAGCAGCTTGGCTGGAGCGGGGGGGTCAGATACGCAGTATTTT.